This passage covers 29 T cell receptor beta chains from one sample sequenced in a study of T cells in women clearing cervical HPV infection (dated by TCRdb to between 2017 and 2018). Library creation used the immunoSEQ multiplex PCR assay. TCRdb obtained this table from immuneACCESS and retained in-frame rearrangements with V and J assigned. These tables miss some clones; where compared with another copy, unresolved V genes account for less than half of the shortfall, and the remainder is unexplained. In this sample's table one finds 30,000 to 35,000 clones. The top ten clonotypes cover about 1.6% of the sample. The material sequenced was blood buffy coat. All receptors derive from a woman aged 18 to 75 with a cervical HPV16 infection that either progressed to CIN3+ or cleared (not recorded which).

On this clone: The CDR3 is cut off 3 residues early in the read; its end comes from the germline J gene. This chain uses TRBV2 with TRBJ1-2; D is perhaps TRBD1 (5 bases). CDR1 is SNHLY and CDR2 is FYNNEI in the germline V gene. The germline V and J ends were trimmed by 1 base and 4 bases, with 13 bases remaining between them. The CDR3 extends over 15 amino acids. The sequenced CDR3 bases are TGTGCCAGCAGTGAAGGGGGGGATGATGGCTATGGC. Its translation is CASSEGGDDGYG. The full CDR3 sequence reads CASSEGGDDGYGYTF.

Of note for this clone: The read terminates 3 residues ahead of where the CDR3 ends, so the germline J gene completes it. The chain joins TRBV5-1 to TRBJ2-3; 10 nucleotides agree with TRBD2. The CDR3 covers 19 residues. Germline CDR1 SGHRS, CDR2 YFSETQ. The CDR3: CASSLAPSGGDFYQETQYF. The sequenced part of the CDR3 DNA is TGCGCCAGCAGCTTGGCCCCGAGCGGGGGGGATTTTTACCAAGAGACG. The whole variable domain, remainder taken from reference TRBV5-1 and TRBJ2-3, is KAGVTQTPRYLIKTRGQQVTLSCSPISGHRSVSWYQQTPGQGLQFLFEYFSETQRNKGNFPGRFSGRQFSNSRSEMNVSTLELGDSALYLCASSLAPSGGDFYQETQYFGPGTRLTVL.

Concerning this clone itself: Sequencing ends 3 residues short of the CDR3 end; the germline J gene provides the rest. The V and J genes are TRBV5-1 and TRBJ2-2; 8 bases map to TRBD2. Looked up from germline, CDR1 is SGHRS and CDR2 is YFSETQ. Trimming at V came to 0 bases and at J to 1 base, leaving 2 bases not matched to a gene. The CDR3 has 16 residues. The CDR3 DNA, read in part, is TGCGCCAGCAGCTTGGGGCTAGCGGGGAACACCGGGGAG. It encodes CASSLGLAGNTGE. In full, the CDR3 is CASSLGLAGNTGELFF.

About this clone itself: The read gets to within 3 residues of the CDR3 end, and the germline J gene fills in the rest. This chain connects TRBV9 to TRBJ2-3; TRBD1 matches 7 bases. V trimming: 0 bases; J trimming: 0 bases; junction bases outside the gene matches: 10. CDR1 and CDR2 (germline): SGDLS, YYNGEE. The CDR3 spans 18 residues. The chain's CDR3 is CASSVALGQRSSTDTQYF. Incomplete CDR3 DNA: TGTGCCAGCAGCGTAGCTCTGGGACAGCGATCTAGCACAGATACG.

With regard to this clone: The read falls 3 residues short of the CDR3 end, and the missing part is taken from the germline J gene. The J gene is TRBJ2-1, the V gene TRBV30; a weak D match, TRBD2 (7 bases). Trimming pared 0 bases from V and 7 bases from J, leaving 19 bases between. Germline assignment: CDR1 GTSNPN and CDR2 SVGIG (reference sequence). The CDR3 runs to 16 residues. This chain's CDR3 is CAWSVRGGGSGNEQFF. CDR3 DNA, as far as it was read: TGTGCCTGGAGTGTTAGGGGGGGCGGGAGTGGGAATGAG.

A note on this clone: The CDR3 end is not reached by the read, which stops 3 residues before it; the germline J gene fills it in. The V and J genes are TRBV12-3 or TRBV12-4 and TRBJ2-3; weak D call: TRBD2 (5 bases). The ends were cut back, 7 bases at V and 7 bases at J, with 12 bases in the middle. CDR3 length equals 12 residues. The CDR3 reads CASTQPGYTQYF. CDR3 bases read: TGTGCCAGCACGCAACCGGGGTATACG.

Regarding this clone: With the read ending 3 residues before the CDR3 end, the germline J gene is used to fill in that end. The rearrangement links TRBV19 to TRBJ2-1; 8 bases line up with TRBD1. CDR3 length: 13 residues. Germline CDR1 LNHDA, CDR2 SQIVND (reference sequence). The V gene end was trimmed by 5 bases and the J gene end by 7 bases; junction bases not matched to a gene: 4. The covered CDR3 bases are TGTGCCAGTAGTGCGGACAGGGAAAATGAG. It specifies CASSADRENE. The whole CDR3 region reads CASSADRENEQFF.

On this clone: The read stops 3 residues short of the end of the CDR3; the missing end is completed from the germline J gene. The chain recombines TRBV12-3 or TRBV12-4 with TRBJ1-4; TRBD1 aligns across 8 bases. This CDR3 has 15 residues. J lost 4 bases, V lost 5 bases, and 6 bases had no gene match. The CDR3 loop is CASSPPGQVNEKLFF. The part of the CDR3 DNA that was read is TGTGCCAGCAGTCCGCCGGGACAGGTTAATGAAAAA.

A remark on this clone: The read terminates 3 residues ahead of where the CDR3 ends, so the germline J gene completes it. This chain links TRBV20-1 with TRBJ2-3; 7 positions agree with TRBD1. The CDR3 loop spans 15 amino acids. Germline assignment: CDR1 DFQATT and CDR2 SNEGSKA (reference sequence). CDR3 bases read: TGCAGTGCCCTACAGGGGATTGGAGACCAAGAGACG. Its protein product is CSALQGIGDQET. The full CDR3 is CSALQGIGDQETQYF.

As for this clone: The read ends 3 residues shy of where the CDR3 ends; the end is completed using the germline J gene. The V gene is TRBV7-2, the J gene TRBJ1-5; D perhaps matches TRBD1 (6 bases). The germline CDR1 and CDR2 sequences are SGHTA and FQGNSA. Trimming took 1 base from V and 0 from J, leaving 7 bases between them. This CDR3 has 15 residues. CDR3 DNA, as far as it was read: TGTGCCAGCAGCTTAGGGGGGCATAGCAATCAGCCC. Amino acids: CASSLGGHSNQP. The full CDR3 protein reads CASSLGGHSNQPQHF. The full variable domain, completed using reference TRBV7-2 and TRBJ1-5, is GAGVSQSPSNKVTEKGKDVELRCDPISGHTALYWYRQSLGQGLEFLIYFQGNSAPDKSGLPSDRFSAERTGGSVSTLTIQRTQQEDSAVYLCASSLGGHSNQPQHFGDGTRLSIL.

The CDR3 is CASSLMGLTVQETQYF. Partial CDR3 DNA: TGTGCCAGCAGCCTCATGGGTCTGACAGTTCAAGAGACC. The chain is built from TRBV7-6 and TRBJ2-5, with a tentative D call TRBD1 (5 bases). The CDR3 extends 3 residues past the end of the read, so its final part is completed from the germline J gene. Germline CDR1 SGHVS, CDR2 FNYEAQ. This CDR3 spans 16 amino acids. Trimming removed 5 bases at V and 2 bases at J, with 18 bases between. Supplemented by reference TRBV7-6 and TRBJ2-5, the full variable domain reads GAGVSQSPRYKVTKRGQDVALRCDPISGHVSLYWYRQALGQGPEFLTYFNYEAQQDKSGLPNDRFSAERPEGSISTLTIQRTEQRDSAMYRCASSLMGLTVQETQYFGPGTRLLVL.

In the case of this clone: The observed sequence ends 3 residues before the CDR3 terminus, with the missing tail filled in from the germline J gene. V and J are TRBV6-2 or TRBV6-3 and TRBJ2-1, with 7 bases fitting TRBD1. Germline V CDR1 and CDR2: MNHEY, SVGEGT. The CDR3 consists of 14 residues. Trimming at V came to 4 bases and at J to 9 bases, leaving 9 bases not matched to a gene. Here the CDR3 reads CASSWGQFLSEQFF. CDR3 DNA, as far as it was read: TGTGCCAGCAGTTGGGGACAGTTCCTAAGTGAG.

About this clone: The read falls 3 residues short of the CDR3 end, and the missing part is taken from the germline J gene. Other DNA variants within this sample encode the same CDR3. This chain uses TRBV10-3 with TRBJ1-2; 10 bases agree with TRBD1. Germline V gives CDR1 ENHRY, CDR2 SYGVKD. This CDR3 spans 16 amino acids. CDR3 DNA (partial): TGTGCCATCAGTGAAACTACGACAGGGGGCGATGCTGGG. Its translation: CAISETTTGGDAG. The CDR3 in its entirety is CAISETTTGGDAGYTF.

Points on this clone: The read falls 3 residues short of the CDR3 end, and the missing part is taken from the germline J gene. This chain connects TRBV29-1 to TRBJ1-1; 7 bases align to TRBD1. The CDR3 consists of 13 residues. Germline lookup yields CDR1 SQVTM and CDR2 ANQGSEA. Trimming cost V 6 bases and J 0 bases; bases outside gene matches: 4. CDR3 sequence reads: CSVTTGVNTEAFF. Partial CDR3 DNA: TGCAGCGTGACTACAGGGGTGAACACTGAA.

In the case of this clone: A junction boundary mismatches the germline segment, possibly from a read error. The observed sequence ends 3 residues before the CDR3 terminus, with the missing tail filled in from the germline J gene. The chain carries TRBV18 and TRBJ1-3; tentative D call: TRBD1 (5 bases). CDR3 length: 16 amino acids. Germline assignment: CDR1 KGHSH and CDR2 LQKENI. The sequenced part of the CDR3 DNA is TGTGCCAGCTCACCAGAGGACGGGGGAATTGTGAACACA. Its translation is CASSPEDGGIVNT. The CDR3 as a whole reads CASSPEDGGIVNTIYF.

On this clone itself: The read is 3 residues too short to cover the CDR3 end, so that end is filled in from the germline J gene. The chain is built from TRBV28 and TRBJ2-2, with D perhaps matching TRBD1 (6 bases). The V end lost 4 bases, the J end lost 5 bases, and 14 bases lay between the germline ends. Germline lookup yields CDR1 MDHEN and CDR2 SYDVKM. CDR3 size: 15 residues. The CDR3 loop is CASSSGQRMTGELFF. The sequenced part of the CDR3 DNA is TGTGCCAGCAGTTCAGGACAGCGAATGACCGGGGAG.

As concerns this clone: The read stops 3 residues short of the end of the CDR3; the missing end is completed from the germline J gene. J is TRBJ1-1 and V is TRBV7-7, with TRBD1 as a possible D gene (5 bases). CDR1 is SSHAT and CDR2 is FNYEAQ in the germline V gene (reference sequence). V was shortened by 5 bases and J by 0 bases, with 13 bases between the two germline ends. CDR3 length equals 15 residues. CDR3 residues: CASSPPGDLNTEAFF. Incomplete CDR3 DNA: TGTGCCAGCAGCCCACCGGGGGACCTGAACACTGAA. The full variable domain, completed using reference TRBV7-7 and TRBJ1-1, is GAGVSQSPRYKVTKRGQDVTLRCDPISSHATLYWYQQALGQGPEFLTYFNYEAQPDKSGLPSDRFSAERPEGSISTLTIQRTEQRDSAMYRCASSPPGDLNTEAFFGQGTRLTVV.

With respect to this clone: The DNA ends 3 residues before the CDR3 does, and the rest of the CDR3 is filled in from the germline J gene. This sequence joins TRBV20-1 and TRBJ2-5, with 8 bases that match TRBD1. This CDR3 spans 15 amino acids. Germline trimming cut 1 base from V and 2 bases from J; bases unmatched to any gene: 6. Germline assignment: CDR1 DFQATT and CDR2 SNEGSKA (reference sequence). Partial CDR3 DNA: TGCAGTGCTAGAGTTCTCCAGGGGGCTCAAGAGACC. Translated: CSARVLQGAQET. The entire CDR3 protein is CSARVLQGAQETQYF.

As regards this clone: The read halts 3 residues ahead of the CDR3 end, with the missing end drawn from the germline J gene. The rearrangement joins TRBV19 to TRBJ1-2, with a possible D match to TRBD1 (5 bases). Germline CDR1 LNHDA, CDR2 SQIVND (reference sequence). This CDR3 has 16 residues. The CDR3 bases that were read are TGTGCCAGTAGTATAGATCTAGCGGGGGGGTCGGATACC. It specifies CASSIDLAGGSDT. The CDR3 as a whole reads CASSIDLAGGSDTYTF.

Of note for this clone: The DNA ends 3 residues before the CDR3 does, and the rest of the CDR3 is filled in from the germline J gene. The chain joins TRBV2 to TRBJ2-3; TRBD2 matches at 10 bases. The germline V gene has CDR1 SNHLY and CDR2 FYNNEI. The CDR3 spans 15 residues. The sequenced part of the CDR3 DNA is TGTGCCAGCAGTGATCGAGCGGGAGGGGGACAGACG. Its translation: CASSDRAGGGQT. The full CDR3 protein is CASSDRAGGGQTQYF.

The CDR3 DNA, read in part, is TGCGCCAGCAGCGTGGACGGTAGCTCTGGGGCCAACGTC. Its protein is CASSVDGSSGANV. Given in full, the CDR3 is CASSVDGSSGANVLTF. V gene TRBV5-1 combines with J gene TRBJ2-6; no firm D call. The CDR3 goes on 3 residues after the read ends, and that part is filled in from the germline J gene. This CDR3 has 16 residues. Germline CDR1 SGHRS, CDR2 YFSETQ. Trimming stripped 4 bases from V and 0 bases from J, with 11 bases between.

As regards this clone: The CDR3 end is not reached by the read, which stops 3 residues before it; the germline J gene fills it in. This chain joins TRBV19 and TRBJ1-6, with TRBD1 as a possible D gene (5 bases). Looked up from germline, CDR1 is LNHDA and CDR2 is SQIVND (reference sequence). CDR3 length equals 14 residues. V lost 2 bases to trimming and J lost 11 bases, with 13 bases between them. CDR3 region: CASSIIGGTAPLHF. Partial CDR3 DNA: TGTGCCAGTAGTATAATCGGGGGGACGGCACCC.

About this clone itself: Sequencing ends 3 residues short of the CDR3 end; the germline J gene provides the rest. V usage is TRBV6-1 and J usage is TRBJ2-7; TRBD1 matches at 9 bases. The CDR3 is 14 residues long. J was trimmed by 5 bases and V by 4 bases; bases with no gene match: 6. From germline, CDR1 is MNHNS and CDR2 SASEGT. CDR3 loop: CASSVNRGRDEQYF. The sequenced CDR3 bases are TGTGCCAGCAGTGTAAACAGGGGGCGCGACGAG.

In regard to this clone: The read ends 3 residues shy of where the CDR3 ends; the end is completed using the germline J gene. V gene TRBV10-3 combines with J gene TRBJ2-7, with D maybe TRBD2 (7 bases). Germline CDR1 ENHRY, CDR2 SYGVKD. The CDR3 is made up of 15 amino acids. V lost 2 bases to trimming and J lost 0 bases, with 11 bases between them. The CDR3 sequence is CAISEKGGASYEQYF. CDR3 DNA, as far as it was read: TGTGCCATCAGTGAGAAGGGGGGGGCCTCCTACGAG.

As to this clone: The read ends 3 residues early relative to the CDR3; the germline J gene fills the gap. The rearrangement links TRBV5-1 to TRBJ2-2; maybe TRBD2 (7 bases). Germline CDR1 and CDR2: SGHRS and YFSETQ. Trimming pared 2 bases from V and 4 bases from J, leaving 15 bases between. The CDR3 spans 16 residues. Partial CDR3 DNA: TGCGCCAGCAGCTTCGAGGGAGGGGGTCCCACCGGGGAG. It specifies CASSFEGGGPTGE. The full-length CDR3 reads as CASSFEGGGPTGELFF. Full variable domain (rest looked up from reference TRBV5-1 and TRBJ2-2): KAGVTQTPRYLIKTRGQQVTLSCSPISGHRSVSWYQQTPGQGLQFLFEYFSETQRNKGNFPGRFSGRQFSNSRSEMNVSTLELGDSALYLCASSFEGGGPTGELFFGEGSRLTVL.

Notes on this clone: The CDR3 extends 3 residues past the end of the read, so its final part is completed from the germline J gene. The chain couples TRBV11-3 to TRBJ2-7, with D perhaps TRBD2 (5 bases). Germline V lookup: CDR1 SGHNT, CDR2 YENEEA. Trimming took off 8 bases at V and 1 base at J, with 9 bases between the two ends. The CDR3 runs to 12 residues. The CDR3 here is CASGRTSYEQYF. The part of the CDR3 DNA that was read is TGTGCCAGCGGCCGGACTTCCTACGAG.

A note on this clone: The CDR3 end lies 3 residues beyond the end of the read and is filled in from the germline J gene. The chain combines TRBV7-2 with TRBJ1-2, with D tentatively TRBD1 (6 bases). The V end lost 2 bases, the J end lost 2 bases, and 9 bases lay between the germline ends. The CDR3 is 14 amino acids. Per the germline V gene, CDR1 is SGHTA and CDR2 is FQGNSA. CDR3 DNA (partial): TGTGCCAGCAGCTTATTCCAGGGGAACTATGGC. Its translation: CASSLFQGNYG. The complete CDR3 protein is CASSLFQGNYGYTF.

In regard to this clone: The read stops 3 residues short of the end of the CDR3; the missing end is completed from the germline J gene. V is TRBV7-9 and J is TRBJ2-7; 12 bases are a match to TRBD1. Unmatched junction bases numbered 8, after V lost 5 bases and J lost 6 bases. The CDR3 has 15 residues. From germline, CDR1 is SEHNR and CDR2 FQNEAQ (reference sequence). The CDR3 protein is CASSLGDRGHGEQYF. The DNA read from the CDR3 is TGTGCCAGCAGCCTAGGGGACAGGGGGCATGGCGAG.

Regarding this clone: The DNA ends 3 residues before the CDR3 does, and the rest of the CDR3 is filled in from the germline J gene. This rearrangement joins TRBV30 to TRBJ2-5, with TRBD2 identical over 9 bases. Germline CDR1 GTSNPN, CDR2 SVGIG (reference sequence). Losses at the gene ends were 2 bases for V and 1 base for J; bases not matched to a gene: 5. The CDR3 is 15 amino acids. CDR3 in amino acids: CAWSPGTSRQETQYF. The sequenced CDR3 bases are TGTGCCTGGAGTCCCGGGACTAGCCGCCAAGAGACC.